Reported below is one T cell receptor (beta chain). Since a much larger clone is just one base distant, this may be a read error. The data belong to a study of blood T cells in healthy people across ages. CDR3 length equals 16 residues. The V gene's germline CDR1 is DFQATT and CDR2 SNEGSKA (reference sequence). Alongside a J-beta primer mix, a sample-barcoded 5' primer served in a second PCR lasting about 6 to 12 cycles. MiXCR, run by TCRdb on the 5' RACE reads, gives a single entry per CDR3 protein. The sample holds hundreds of thousands of distinct CDR3 sequences; 45% to 50% are singletons and the top ten take over 10%.

Sequencing input: blood. This clonotype was sampled from a man aged 30 to 39 in good health. J is TRBJ2-1 and V is TRBV20-1; TRBD1 aligns across 7 bases. The DNA matches TRBJ2-7 better at its end, which makes the J call doubtful. The CDR3 sequence: CSAAPSLGTASYEQYF. In DNA, the CDR3 is TGCAGTGCCGCTCCTTCACTAGGGACAGCCTCCTACGAGCAGTACTTC.